This TCR beta chain was recorded in a study of blood T cell repertoires in COVID-19. Study-wide context: The study drew acute and convalescent COVID-19 samples from the United States, Italy and Spain.

Participant-given clinical history determined each cohort assignment. With V trimmed by 5 bases and J by 3 bases, 9 bases remained unmatched. This CDR3 comprises 16 residues. Per the germline V gene, CDR1 is MDHEN and CDR2 is SYDVKM. The authors' processing: Scientists estimated how many nucleated cells there were by amplifying reference gene primers. Clones were sequenced by immunoSEQ multiplex PCR, and TCRdb holds only the in-frame ones, with some missing. That table gives V, J and clone size, and the DNA gave D and trimming. The sample gives 200,000 to 250,000 clones, 70% to 85% of which show up once; about 1.3% is in the top ten.

Sample: PBMCs or T cells enriched from blood (not recorded which). The chain couples TRBV28 to TRBJ1-1; 10 positions match TRBD1. The clonotype comes from a woman aged 40 to 50 with acute COVID-19. The CDR3 loop is CASSPTVGQGYTEAFF. In nucleotides, the CDR3 is TGTGCCAGCAGTCCTACCGTGGGACAGGGGTACACTGAAGCTTTCTTT.